The next 27 T cell receptor beta chains were all read from a single sample in a study of CD8+ T cells in alopecia areata (dated by TCRdb to 2016 to 2018). The library was built by means of the immunoSEQ multiplex PCR assay. RNA was extracted from all samples and reverse transcribed into cDNA, which served as template for TCR sequencing. Held by TCRdb, this immuneACCESS table contains in-frame sequences only and omits some clones. Under half of the omission traces to an unresolved V gene where checked; the cause of the rest is unknown. The sample yields under 85,000 clones; around 49% were counted once. The biggest ten clones account for roughly a sixth of the sample. The time point label on this specimen signifies: baseline before oral tofacitinib. The source was CD8+ T cells sorted from blood, collected at week 0. These receptors all stem from a human donor with alopecia areata.

This clone was counted between two and nine times. CDR3 loop: CASEEGAWPEAFF. DNA of the CDR3: TGTGCCAGCGAGGAAGGGGCTTGGCCTGAAGCTTTCTTT. The gene calls are TRBV6-5 and TRBJ1-1; D is perhaps TRBD1 (5 bases). This CDR3 contains 13 residues. Germline V gene lookup returns CDR1 MNHEY and CDR2 SVGAGI. V shed 8 bases and J shed 6 bases, with 16 bases lying between them.

This clone was seen only once. This chain links TRBV7-9 with TRBJ1-2; tentatively, D is TRBD1 (5 bases). The CDR3 sequence is 14 residues long. CDR1 and CDR2 from the germline V gene are SEHNR and FQNEAQ (reference sequence). With 5 bases removed from V and 8 bases from J, the gap between germline ends came to 18 bases. In DNA, the CDR3 is TGTGCCAGCAGCGGTCCCCCCGGGGGTCAAGGCTACACCTTC. It specifies CASSGPPGGQGYTF.

The chain uses TRBV18 and TRBJ2-7, with D perhaps TRBD1 or TRBD2 (5 bases each). CDR3 length equals 16 residues. The V and J ends lost 3 bases and 0 bases respectively, with 15 bases between them. Germline CDR1 KGHSH, CDR2 LQKENI. CDR3 protein: CASSPKGTESSYEQYF. DNA of the CDR3: TGTGCCAGCTCACCTAAAGGGACGGAGAGCTCCTACGAGCAGTACTTC. The full variable domain, rest sourced from reference TRBV18 and TRBJ2-7, is NAGVMQNPRHLVRRRGQEARLRCSPMKGHSHVYWYRQLPEEGLKFMVYLQKENIIDESGMPKERFSAEFPKEGPSILRIQQVVRGDSAAYFCASSPKGTESSYEQYFGPGTRLTVT.

The gene calls are TRBV5-6 and TRBJ2-7; D possibly corresponds to TRBD1 (5 bases). Trimming pared 0 bases from V and 6 bases from J, leaving 10 bases between. Germline values: CDR1 SGHDT, CDR2 YYEEEE. CDR3 size: 13 residues. As DNA, the CDR3 is TGTGCCAGCAGCTTGGAGCAGGGTCGCGAGCAGTACTTC. Protein product: CASSLEQGREQYF.

Ten or more counts support this clone. The chain couples TRBV28 to TRBJ2-7; D is unresolved. CDR1 and CDR2 from the germline V gene are MDHEN and SYDVKM. The CDR3 consists of 12 residues. V was trimmed by 3 bases and J by 5 bases, leaving 8 bases between them. CDR3 sequence reads: CASSFNRHEQYF. The CDR3, as DNA: TGTGCCAGCAGTTTTAATAGGCACGAGCAGTACTTC. Full variable domain (rest looked up from reference TRBV28 and TRBJ2-7): DVKVTQSSRYLVKRTGEKVFLECVQDMDHENMFWYRQDPGLGLRLIYFSYDVKMKEKGDIPEGYSVSREKKERFSLILESASTNQTSMYLCASSFNRHEQYFGPGTRLTVT.

The CDR3 coding sequence is TGTGCCAGCAGTTACCCATTACAGGGTGTAAGTGAGCAGTTCTTC. It yields the protein CASSYPLQGVSEQFF. V gene TRBV6-6 combines with J gene TRBJ2-1, with a possible D match to TRBD1 (6 bases). Germline V gene data show CDR1 as MNHNY and CDR2 as SVGAGI (reference sequence). There are 15 residues in the CDR3. V was clipped by 2 bases and J by 9 bases, with 17 bases between them.

This clone was picked up a small number of times. J is TRBJ2-2 and V is TRBV29-1; no definite D call. Per the germline V gene, CDR1 is SQVTM and CDR2 is ANQGSEA. Trimming stripped 1 base from V and 7 bases from J, with 7 bases between. The CDR3 has 12 amino acids. The CDR3 is CSVEAGGGELFF. CDR3 bases: TGCAGCGTTGAAGCGGGCGGCGGGGAGCTGTTTTTT.

This clone was observed a few times. The CDR3 DNA is TGTGCCAGCAGTTTCAAGCGGGAGGGTTCCTACAATGAGCAGTTCTTC. It codes for CASSFKREGSYNEQFF. This chain connects TRBV27 to TRBJ2-1, with 10 bases fitting TRBD2. V gave up 3 bases and J gave up 1 base; unmatched junction bases: 3. The CDR3 loop spans 16 amino acids. Germline V gene data show CDR1 as MNHEY and CDR2 as SMNVEV (reference sequence).

J is TRBJ2-7 and V is TRBV10-3; tentative D call: TRBD2 (5 bases). V shed 4 bases and J shed 3 bases, with 16 bases lying between them. Germline lookup yields CDR1 ENHRY and CDR2 SYGVKD. The CDR3 is 15 residues long. In DNA form, the CDR3 reads TGTGCCATCAGTGGGGGTAGCGCCCAGTACTACGAGCAGTACTTC. Encoded protein: CAISGGSAQYYEQYF.

CDR3 amino acids: CASSSGGLAGYNEQFF. The CDR3, as DNA: TGTGCCAGCAGCTCGGGAGGGCTAGCGGGATACAATGAGCAGTTCTTC. The chain is built from TRBV7-6 and TRBJ2-1, with 9 nucleotides matching TRBD2. The germline CDR1 and CDR2 sequences are SGHVS and FNYEAQ. The V and J ends lost 4 bases and 4 bases, in that order; junction bases with no gene match: 8. This CDR3 is 16 amino acids long.

The chain employs TRBV7-9 and TRBJ2-1; TRBD2 matches at 10 bases. After removal of 5 bases from V and 4 bases from J, the junction contained 2 bases not matched to a gene. Germline CDR1 reads SEHNR; CDR2 reads FQNEAQ (reference sequence). The CDR3 totals 14 residues. The CDR3 loop is CASSLSGRYNEQFF. The CDR3, as DNA: TGTGCCAGCAGCCTTAGCGGGAGGTACAATGAGCAGTTCTTC.

In this sample, this clone turned up a few times. The J gene is TRBJ1-3, the V gene TRBV5-8; D is uncertain. Germline V CDR1 and CDR2: SGHTS, YDEGEE. Trimming removed 4 bases from V and 8 bases from J, with 13 bases in between. The CDR3 consists of 13 residues. The CDR3 nucleotides read TGTGCCAGCAGCGGCGGATCGAGGGACACCATATATTTT. It specifies CASSGGSRDTIYF. The complete variable domain, with remaining parts taken from reference TRBV5-8 and TRBJ1-3, reads EAGVTQSPTHLIKTRGQQATLRCSPISGHTSVYWYQQALGLGLQFLLWYDEGEERNRGNFPPRFSGRQFPNYSSELNVNALELEDSALYLCASSGGSRDTIYFGEGSWLTVV.

V and J are TRBV6-6 and TRBJ2-4, with D perhaps matching TRBD1 (5 bases). Germline CDR1 and CDR2: MNHNY and SVGAGI (reference sequence). The CDR3 has 13 residues. Trimming left V 2 bases short and J 4 bases short, with 6 bases between. CDR3 in amino acids: CASSYGAKNIQYF. The CDR3 nucleotides are TGTGCCAGCAGTTACGGGGCTAAAAACATTCAGTACTTC.

A few counts support this clone. DNA for the CDR3: TGTGCCACCAGCACTACGACGGATCCAGATGGCTACACCTTC. Translating gives CATSTTTDPDGYTF. The gene calls are TRBV15 and TRBJ1-2, with D hard to call. The germline V gene encodes CDR1 LNHNV and CDR2 YYDKDF (reference sequence). The V and J ends lost 4 bases and 6 bases respectively, with 15 bases between them. The CDR3 loop spans 14 amino acids.

The chain has TRBV29-1 and TRBJ2-3; the match to TRBD2 covers 7 bases. V was pared by 6 bases and J by 3 bases, with 6 bases of the junction left unmatched. The CDR3 sequence is 13 residues long. The germline CDR1 and CDR2 sequences are SQVTM and ANQGSEA. The chain's CDR3 is CSVPGLVTDTQYF. DNA of the CDR3: TGCAGCGTCCCCGGACTAGTTACAGATACGCAGTATTTT.

This clone was detected only a few times. The rearrangement uses TRBV29-1 and TRBJ1-2; tentatively, D is TRBD1 (6 bases). CDR1 is SQVTM, CDR2 ANQGSEA, per germline. The V end was cut by 4 bases, the J end by 8 bases, with 17 bases between. The CDR3 is made up of 13 amino acids. This CDR3 reads CSVAGGAPGGYTF. In nucleotides, the CDR3 is TGCAGCGTTGCCGGGGGGGCTCCCGGCGGCTACACCTTC.

The chain uses TRBV2 and TRBJ2-6; D possibly corresponds to TRBD2 (6 bases). V gave up 4 bases and J gave up 1 base, with 8 bases separating them. In germline, CDR1 is SNHLY, CDR2 FYNNEI. This CDR3 has 15 residues. This chain's CDR3 is CASSGRDSGANVLTF. The CDR3 DNA reads as TGTGCCAGCAGTGGGCGGGATTCTGGGGCCAACGTCCTGACTTTC. The complete variable domain, with remaining parts taken from reference TRBV2 and TRBJ2-6, reads EPEVTQTPSHQVTQMGQEVILRCVPISNHLYFYWYRQILGQKVEFLVSFYNNEISEKSEIFDDQFSVERPDGSNFTLKIRSTKLEDSAMYFCASSGRDSGANVLTFGAGSRLTVL.

This clone was seen ten or more times. The J gene is TRBJ2-1, the V gene TRBV4-1; no reliable D call. Trimming took off 0 bases at V and 0 bases at J, with 6 bases between the two ends. The germline gives CDR1 MGHRA, CDR2 YSYEKL. This CDR3 contains 15 residues. DNA for the CDR3: TGCGCCAGCAGCCAAGAACCCAGCTCCTACAATGAGCAGTTCTTC. The encoded protein is CASSQEPSSYNEQFF.

The V call is TRBV30, the J call TRBJ2-7, with 9 bases lining up with TRBD1. Germline CDR1 reads GTSNPN; CDR2 reads SVGIG (reference sequence). The CDR3 consists of 16 residues. Trimming took 0 bases from V and 1 from J; bases not matched to a gene: 7. CDR3 amino acids: CAWSVLGQGTSYEQYF. The CDR3 region has the DNA TGTGCCTGGAGTGTACTAGGACAGGGGACTTCCTACGAGCAGTACTTC. The entire variable domain, with the rest obtained from reference TRBV30 and TRBJ2-7, is as follows: SQTIHQWPATLVQPVGSPLSLECTVEGTSNPNLYWYRQAAGRGLQLLFYSVGIGQISSEVPQNLSASRPQDRQFILSSKKLLLSDSGFYLCAWSVLGQGTSYEQYFGPGTRLTVT.

The V gene is TRBV9, the J gene TRBJ1-2; TRBD1 matches at 12 bases. Germline lookup yields CDR1 SGDLS and CDR2 YYNGEE. This CDR3 spans 17 amino acids. Germline trimming cut 5 bases from V and 4 bases from J; bases unmatched to any gene: 12. CDR3 region: CASSGVGQGALGYGYTF. In DNA form, the CDR3 reads TGTGCCAGCAGTGGAGTGGGACAGGGGGCGCTCGGCTATGGCTACACCTTC.

This clone was seen more than once but under ten times. V gene TRBV7-9 combines with J gene TRBJ2-7; 10 bases match TRBD2. J was trimmed by 5 bases and V by 5 bases; bases with no gene match: 6. CDR1 is SEHNR and CDR2 is FQNEAQ in the germline V gene (reference sequence). This CDR3 has 14 residues. The CDR3, as DNA: TGTGCCAGCAGCGCCAAGCGGGAGGGACACGAGCAGTACTTC. This gives the protein CASSAKREGHEQYF.

This clone has only a few counts. The chain carries TRBV7-9 and TRBJ2-5; 10 positions match TRBD2. CDR1 SEHNR and CDR2 FQNEAQ come from the germline V gene (reference sequence). The CDR3 length is 16 residues. With 5 bases clipped from V and 5 bases from J, the junction kept 11 bases outside the gene matches. For the CDR3, the DNA is TGTGCCAGCAGCACTGGACTAGCGGAGCTGAGGGAGACCCAGTACTTC. It encodes CASSTGLAELRETQYF.

The chain carries TRBV7-3 and TRBJ2-1; TRBD1 is a possible D gene (5 bases). V was cut by 4 bases and J by 2 bases, with 12 bases left in between. The germline V gene has CDR1 SGHTA and CDR2 FQGTGA. The CDR3 has 15 residues. CDR3 residues: CASSSQTETYNEQFF. CDR3 coding DNA: TGTGCCAGCAGCTCCCAGACAGAAACCTACAATGAGCAGTTCTTC.

Note on this clone: Other DNA sequences in this sample translate to the same CDR3. The chain has TRBV29-1 and TRBJ2-7; no clear D gene. Trimming stripped 1 base from V and 3 bases from J, with 4 bases between. This CDR3 is 11 amino acids long. The germline V gene has CDR1 SQVTM and CDR2 ANQGSEA. The CDR3 DNA is TGCAGCGTTGAAGTTAGCTACGAGCAGTACTTC. Its translation is CSVEVSYEQYF.

The gene calls are TRBV27 and TRBJ1-2; tentatively, D is TRBD1 (5 bases). The germline gives CDR1 MNHEY, CDR2 SMNVEV (reference sequence). The length of the CDR3 is 15 residues. Trimming took off 3 bases at V and 2 bases at J, with 13 bases between the two ends. The CDR3 spells CASSFRGRGNYGYTF. In DNA, the CDR3 is TGTGCCAGCAGTTTCCGTGGCCGGGGGAACTATGGCTACACCTTC.

The chain carries TRBV29-1 and TRBJ1-1, with a possible D match to TRBD1 (6 bases). Trimming stripped 7 bases from V and 8 bases from J, with 11 bases between. The CDR3 loop spans 10 amino acids. CDR1 SQVTM and CDR2 ANQGSEA come from the germline V gene. The CDR3 nucleotides read TGCAGCGCGTGGGGACAAGAAGCTTTCTTT. Translating gives CSAWGQEAFF.

The CDR3 here is CASSFGPRTGDTEAFF. The CDR3 bases are TGTGCCAGCAGTTTTGGTCCGAGGACAGGGGACACTGAAGCTTTCTTT. The chain has TRBV27 and TRBJ1-1; TRBD1 matches 9 bases. Germline assignment: CDR1 MNHEY and CDR2 SMNVEV (reference sequence). This CDR3 is built from 16 residues. J was trimmed by 3 bases and V by 3 bases; bases with no gene match: 8.